The entry that follows covers one TCR beta chain sequence. Measured with immunoSEQ multiplex PCR; TCRdb has only the in-frame clones, and not every one. Of about 100,000 clones in the sample, about 80% were seen once. This entry comes from a study of OX40 agonist ivuxolimab in advanced cancers. Germline V gene sequence: CDR1 MNHEY, CDR2 SMNVEV (reference sequence). V lost 5 bases and J 5 bases, leaving 15 bases between the germline ends. The length of the CDR3 is 14 residues. The rearrangement joins TRBV27 to TRBJ2-5; D perhaps matches TRBD2 (6 bases). Source: CD4+ or CD8+ T cells sorted from blood, taken in a trial of the OX40 agonist ivuxolimab. This TCR was sampled from an adult with an advanced solid tumor such as melanoma, head and neck, liver or kidney cancer. The CDR3 DNA is TGTGCCAGCAGTATTAGGGACTCGGGGGAGACCCAGTACTTC. It yields the protein CASSIRDSGETQYF.